Below are 10 T cell receptor beta chains sequenced from a single sample in a study of CXCR3-negative and CXCR3-positive naive CD8 T cells. The antigens of these receptors remain unknown. Study results and caveats: The study found more hydrophobic TRB CDR3s in CXCR3-positive naive cells than in CXCR3-negative naive cells.

UMI-labeled 5' RACE TRB cDNA libraries were prepared from the cells. No DNA is given; TCRdb re-called the 5' RACE reads and lists each CDR3 protein once. This sample's clone table lists around 5,000 distinct CDR3 sequences. The sequencing input was naive CXCR3+ CD8+ T cells from blood. Noted subset: CD45RO-CCR7+CD27+CD95- naive CD8+ T cells expressing CXCR3 (TNR3+). All receptors come from a human donor in good health. Some clones in this sample may be carry-over from other donors' samples.

By frequency, this clonotype is medium-sized (0.01 to 0.1%). The chain carries TRBV7-9 and TRBJ1-1. Germline V gene lookup returns CDR1 SEHNR and CDR2 FQNEAQ (reference sequence). CDR3 length: 12 residues. CDR3 amino acids: CASTQLNTEAFF.

This clonotype is called medium-sized (0.01 to 0.1%) based on its frequency. The chain combines TRBV2 with TRBJ2-1; TCRdb's D gene call, TRBD2, goes unchecked for lack of DNA. This CDR3 has 15 amino acids. The germline V gene encodes CDR1 SNHLY and CDR2 FYNNEI. CDR3 protein: CASSSVGTSGNEQFF.

Its frequency marks this clonotype as medium-sized. The chain recombines TRBV13 with TRBJ1-6; TCRdb's D call, TRBD1, is unchecked because there is no DNA. The CDR3 loop spans 14 amino acids. Per the germline V gene, CDR1 is PRHDT and CDR2 is FYEKMQ (reference sequence). The CDR3 is CASSQTGENSPLHF.

The chain links TRBV4-3 to TRBJ2-3; TCRdb's D gene call, TRBD2, goes unchecked for lack of DNA. Germline CDR1 is LGHNA and CDR2 is YSLEER. This CDR3 region has 15 residues. CDR3 protein: CASSPGLASTDTQYF.

This clonotype is deemed medium-sized by its frequency. This chain links TRBV4-1 with TRBJ2-3; the TCRdb call, TRBD2, lacks DNA for checking. Germline assignment: CDR1 MGHRA and CDR2 YSYEKL. CDR3 length equals 16 residues. The CDR3 reads CASSRLLAGGPDTQYF.

This clonotype is labeled medium-sized (0.01 to 0.1%) based on frequency. The J gene is TRBJ2-3, the V gene TRBV3-1; TCRdb's D call, TRBD2, is unchecked because there is no DNA. Germline V gene lookup returns CDR1 LGHDT and CDR2 YNNKEL (reference sequence). The CDR3 is 17 amino acids. The CDR3 sequence: CASSQEGLAGGTDTQYF.

Its frequency marks this clonotype as medium-sized. This rearrangement joins TRBV6-5 to TRBJ2-1; as DNA is missing, the TRBD2 call by TCRdb cannot be tested. Germline CDR1 and CDR2: MNHEY and SVGAGI. The CDR3 extends over 15 amino acids. The CDR3 sequence is CASSPTSGSYNEQFF.

The genes are TRBV19 and TRBJ1-1; the D gene TCRdb calls, TRBD1, cannot be checked with no DNA. The CDR3 loop spans 12 amino acids. Germline loops: CDR1 LNHDA, CDR2 SQIVND (reference sequence). CDR3 sequence reads: CATRQGYTEAFF. The full variable domain, rest sourced from reference TRBV19 and TRBJ1-1, is DGGITQSPKYLFRKEGQNVTLSCEQNLNHDAMYWYRQDPGQGLRLIYYSQIVNDFQKGDIAEGYSVSREKKESFPLTVTSAQKNPTAFYLCATRQGYTEAFFGQGTRLTVV.

This clonotype is classed as medium-sized by frequency. The V gene is TRBV7-2, the J gene TRBJ2-2; the TCRdb call, TRBD2, lacks DNA for checking. Germline V gene lookup returns CDR1 SGHTA and CDR2 FQGNSA. The CDR3 is made up of 15 amino acids. This chain's CDR3 is CASSPSGGYTGELFF.

Frequency places this clonotype as medium-sized. V and J are TRBV12-3 or TRBV12-4 and TRBJ1-5; TCRdb's D gene call, TRBD1, goes unchecked for lack of DNA. The CDR3 is 13 residues long. CDR3 region: CASVGDAGQPQHF.